The sequence of this T cell receptor beta chain was determined in a study of cytomegalovirus exposure and HLA in healthy donors. This PCR relied on a set of 60 Vbeta primers and 13 Jbeta primers. Data came from immunoSEQ multiplex PCR; TCRdb stores just in-frame clones and leaves some out. The sample holds 100,000 to 150,000 clones, around 72% seen once. Notes on this clone: The antigen remains unidentified.

Study conclusions and caveats: The study recorded 164 TCR beta chains that were cytomegalovirus-associated.

Germline assignment: CDR1 SEHNR and CDR2 FQNEAQ (reference sequence). V dropped 5 bases and J dropped 0 bases, with 13 bases sitting between them. The CDR3 extends over 15 amino acids. The sample comprised PBMCs. This chain connects TRBV7-9 to TRBJ1-1; D is possibly TRBD1 (6 bases). The receptor was derived from a woman younger than 30 in good health and CMV-seronegative. The CDR3 bases are TGTGCCAGCAGCGCTCACCAGGGGATGAACACTGAAGCTTTCTTT. It translates to CASSAHQGMNTEAFF.